This entry lists 26 T cell receptor beta chains sequenced from one sample in a study of blood T cells in healthy people across ages. The second PCR ran roughly 6 to 12 cycles with a sample-barcoded 5' primer and J-beta primers. TCRdb reprocessed the 5' RACE reads via MiXCR and lists one record per CDR3 protein. Among about 1,000,000 distinct CDR3 sequences listed, 35% to 55% were seen once. The sequenced sample consisted of blood. The source of these receptors is a woman aged 55-70 years in good health.

Concerning this clonotype itself: The junction does not match germline at one end; this may be a read error. This chain connects TRBV5-1 to TRBJ2-1; no clear D. The CDR3 runs to 14 residues. Germline-derived CDR1 and CDR2 are SGHRS and YFSETQ. CDR3 sequence: CASSLVTGYNGQFF. CDR3 bases: TGCGCCAGCAGCTTGGTCACTGGGTACAATGGGCAGTTCTTC.

This chain uses TRBV3-1 with TRBJ1-4; possibly TRBD1 for D (6 bases). Trimming removed 0 bases from V and 4 bases from J, with 12 bases in between. Looked up from germline, CDR1 is LGHDT and CDR2 is YNNKEL (reference sequence). The CDR3 totals 16 residues. The CDR3 loop is CASSQEDGGFNEKLFF. The CDR3 region has the DNA TGTGCCAGCAGCCAAGAGGACGGGGGCTTTAATGAAAAACTGTTTTTT.

The chain is built from TRBV7-2 and TRBJ2-3; D could derive from TRBD1 or TRBD2 (5 bases each). The CDR3 has 13 residues. Trimming cost V 5 bases and J 7 bases, with 13 bases left between them. Germline V CDR1 and CDR2: SGHTA, FQGNSA. The CDR3, as DNA: TGTGCCAGCAGCCCGGGACCATCCAATACGCAGTATTTT. This codes for CASSPGPSNTQYF. The full variable domain, its missing parts supplied by reference TRBV7-2 and TRBJ2-3, is GAGVSQSPSNKVTEKGKDVELRCDPISGHTALYWYRQSLGQGLEFLIYFQGNSAPDKSGLPSDRFSAERTGGSVSTLTIQRTQQEDSAVYLCASSPGPSNTQYFGPGTRLTVL.

The sample holds a few counts of this clonotype. V is TRBV3-1 and J is TRBJ2-3; tentatively, D is TRBD2 (7 bases). Germline CDR1 LGHDT, CDR2 YNNKEL (reference sequence). V dropped 4 bases and J dropped 1 base, with 15 bases sitting between them. This CDR3 comprises 16 residues. The DNA of the CDR3 is TGTGCCAGCAGCCCTCGCGGGGGCAGAGGCACAGATACGCAGTATTTT. Its translation is CASSPRGGRGTDTQYF.

The rearrangement uses TRBV4-2 and TRBJ2-5, with D possibly being TRBD1 or TRBD2 (6 bases each). CDR1 is LGHNA and CDR2 is YNFKEQ in the germline V gene. The CDR3 has 14 amino acids. Trimming shortened V by 1 base and J by 11 bases, and 17 bases separated the two germline ends. The chain's CDR3 is CASSQGVGGNEQYF. In DNA, the CDR3 is TGTGCCAGCAGCCAAGGGGTGGGGGGCAATGAGCAGTACTTC.

On this clonotype: This may be a read error, as it is one base from a much larger clone. The V gene is TRBV27, the J gene TRBJ2-4; D is unresolved. This CDR3 spans 11 amino acids. CDR1 MNHEY and CDR2 SMNVEV come from the germline V gene (reference sequence). The CDR3 nucleotides read TGTGCCGGCAGTAGCTTAAACATTCAGTACTTC. Its translation is CAGSSLNIQYF.

In this sample, this clonotype turned up a few times. V gene TRBV7-9 combines with J gene TRBJ2-7; TRBD1 aligns across 7 bases. V lost 5 bases, J lost 3 bases, and 7 bases stayed unmatched. The CDR3 totals 14 residues. Per germline, CDR1 SEHNR and CDR2 FQNEAQ (reference sequence). CDR3 amino acids: CASSPRDSIYEQYF. As DNA, the CDR3 is TGTGCCAGCAGCCCCCGGGACAGCATCTACGAGCAGTACTTC.

This chain joins TRBV20-1 and TRBJ2-3, with 8 positions matching TRBD2. There are 15 residues in the CDR3. Looked up from germline, CDR1 is DFQATT and CDR2 is SNEGSKA (reference sequence). V gave up 1 base and J gave up 4 bases; unmatched junction bases: 7. The CDR3 loop is CSARGYGRVADTQYF. CDR3 sequence (DNA): TGCAGTGCTAGAGGGTACGGGAGGGTGGCAGATACGCAGTATTTT.

The chain joins TRBV29-1 to TRBJ2-3; maybe TRBD2 (6 bases). This CDR3 has 14 amino acids. V lost 6 bases, J lost 3 bases, and 16 bases lay in between. Germline V gene sequence: CDR1 SQVTM, CDR2 ANQGSEA. The CDR3 protein is CSVILGTHTDTQYF. The DNA of the CDR3 is TGCAGCGTAATCCTAGGGACTCATACAGATACGCAGTATTTT.

There are a few counts of this clonotype. This may be a read error, as it is one base from a much larger clone. The genes are TRBV6-6 and TRBJ2-5; 9 nucleotides line up with TRBD2. Germline CDR1 reads MNHNY; CDR2 reads SVGAGI (reference sequence). This CDR3 region has 14 residues. V shed 7 bases, J shed 11 bases, and the junction held 14 bases outside the gene matches. DNA for the CDR3: TGTGCCAGCAAGGGTAGCGGGAGTCGCGATGAGCAGTACTTC. Translation gives CASKGSGSRDEQYF.

The genes are TRBV20-1 and TRBJ2-4, with D possibly TRBD1 on 5 matching bases. The J call is doubtful: the DNA matches TRBJ2-7 better. The CDR3 totals 12 residues. Germline CDR1 DFQATT, CDR2 SNEGSKA (reference sequence). In DNA form, the CDR3 reads TGCAGTGCTAGACAGGGTTTCTACGAGCAGTACTTC. It yields the protein CSARQGFYEQYF.

This chain joins TRBV5-1 and TRBJ2-3; TRBD2 agrees at 7 bases. Germline loops: CDR1 SGHRS, CDR2 YFSETQ. This CDR3 is 17 amino acids long. The junction had 15 bases not matched to a gene; V was cut back by 2 bases and J by 6 bases. This chain's CDR3 is CASSFQLFRTSADTQYF. The CDR3 DNA sequence: TGCGCCAGCAGCTTTCAGCTTTTCCGCACTAGCGCGGATACGCAGTATTTT. The variable domain in full, with the rest retrieved from reference TRBV5-1 and TRBJ2-3, is KAGVTQTPRYLIKTRGQQVTLSCSPISGHRSVSWYQQTPGQGLQFLFEYFSETQRNKGNFPGRFSGRQFSNSRSEMNVSTLELGDSALYLCASSFQLFRTSADTQYFGPGTRLTVL.

The chain joins TRBV20-1 to TRBJ2-5, with 8 bases lining up with TRBD2. The V segment lost 6 bases and the J segment 4 bases; nucleotides outside the gene matches: 19. From germline, CDR1 is DFQATT and CDR2 SNEGSKA (reference sequence). The CDR3 length is 17 residues. The CDR3 DNA reads as TGCAGTGCCATATTAAGCGGCGTCGCGGGAGGCCCAGAGACCCAGTACTTC. Amino acid sequence: CSAILSGVAGGPETQYF.

This sequence joins TRBV23-1 and TRBJ1-6; D remains unclear. TRBV23-1 is an ORF for which the function is uncertain. CDR3 length: 13 amino acids. Trimming shortened V by 8 bases and J by 7 bases, and 12 bases separated the two germline ends. The CDR3 DNA follows: TGCGCCAGCGCCGGTGTAGGGAATTCACCCCTCCACTTT. The encoded protein is CASAGVGNSPLHF.

This clonotype was seen a handful of times. The chain is built from TRBV29-1 and TRBJ1-1, with D unresolved. Between the trimmed V and J ends, which lost 6 bases and 0 bases, there was a span of 2 bases. Germline-derived CDR1 and CDR2 are SQVTM and ANQGSEA. The CDR3 totals 10 residues. CDR3 bases: TGCAGCGTACTGAACACTGAAGCTTTCTTT. This translates into CSVLNTEAFF.

This clonotype has a count of ten or more. This CDR3 is CASSPPSGRTDTQYF. CDR3 bases: TGTGCCAGCTCCCCCCCTAGCGGGAGGACAGATACGCAGTATTTT. V is TRBV25-1 and J is TRBJ2-3; 11 nucleotides align to TRBD2. The germline gives CDR1 MGHDK, CDR2 SYGVNS. Unmatched junction bases numbered 7, after V lost 8 bases and J lost 3 bases. The CDR3 is made up of 15 amino acids.

J is TRBJ2-1 and V is TRBV6-6; tentatively, D is TRBD2 (9 bases). This CDR3 is 16 amino acids long. Germline CDR1 MNHNY, CDR2 SVGAGI (reference sequence). V lost 7 bases and J lost 6, with 22 bases in between. CDR3 amino acids: CASKQGAGGPGNEQFF. The CDR3, as DNA: TGTGCCAGCAAGCAGGGGGCGGGAGGGCCTGGCAATGAGCAGTTCTTC.

The chain recombines TRBV5-1 with TRBJ2-1, with 9 bases identical to TRBD2. There are 15 residues in the CDR3. Germline V CDR1 and CDR2: SGHRS, YFSETQ. The junction had 7 bases not matched to a gene; V was cut back by 0 bases and J by 9 bases. The CDR3 nucleotides read TGCGCCAGCAGCTTGGGAGCGGGAGGACCGGGTGAGCAGTTCTTC. Translating gives CASSLGAGGPGEQFF.

This clonotype was observed a few times. This sequence joins TRBV4-2 and TRBJ2-7, with 9 bases fitting TRBD2. Unmatched junction bases numbered 20, after V lost 4 bases and J lost 7 bases. Germline CDR1 and CDR2: LGHNA and YNFKEQ. This CDR3 comprises 18 residues. CDR3 sequence: CASSPRLAGGPSYNEQYF. The CDR3 bases are TGTGCCAGCAGCCCCAGGTTGGCGGGAGGGCCGTCCTACAATGAGCAGTACTTC.

Only a few counts were recorded for this clonotype. A much larger clonotype is one base distant, so this may be a read error. The chain employs TRBV6-4 and TRBJ2-5, with 10 positions matching TRBD2. CDR3 length: 16 amino acids. The germline V gene has CDR1 MRHNA and CDR2 SNTAGT. V shed 0 bases and J 11 bases; nucleotides not matched to a gene: 12. The CDR3 DNA sequence: TGTGCCAGCAGTGACTCACGGACTAGCGGATACAATGAGCAGTACTTC. This translates into CASSDSRTSGYNEQYF.

CDR3 sequence: CASSQTNEVYNEQFF. CDR3 DNA: TGCGCCAGCAGCCAAACGAATGAGGTATACAATGAGCAGTTCTTC. The rearrangement joins TRBV4-1 to TRBJ2-1; D gene unclear. Trimming cost V 2 bases and J 4 bases, with 12 bases left between them. CDR3 length equals 15 residues. The germline gives CDR1 MGHRA, CDR2 YSYEKL.

CDR3 DNA sequence: TGTGCCAGCAGTTTGTCTTTTAGCACTGAAGCTTTCTTT. It translates to CASSLSFSTEAFF. V usage is TRBV27 and J usage is TRBJ1-1, with unresolved D. CDR1 is MNHEY and CDR2 is SMNVEV in the germline V gene (reference sequence). The germline V and J ends were trimmed by 3 bases and 4 bases, with 9 bases remaining between them. This CDR3 has 13 amino acids.

This clonotype turned up a few times. The CDR3 coding sequence is TGTGCCAGCAGTGAAGACGAGACAGGGGCATACGAGCAGTACTTC. Protein sequence: CASSEDETGAYEQYF. The V call is TRBV25-1, the J call TRBJ2-7; 8 bases line up with TRBD1. Germline V gene sequence: CDR1 MGHDK, CDR2 SYGVNS. This CDR3 is 15 amino acids long. V shed 2 bases, J shed 4 bases, and the junction held 7 bases outside the gene matches.

The rearrangement joins TRBV2 to TRBJ1-1, with 8 nucleotides matching TRBD1. CDR1 is SNHLY and CDR2 is FYNNEI in the germline V gene. This CDR3 has 14 residues. The V and J ends lost 7 bases and 1 base, in that order; junction bases with no gene match: 5. CDR3: CASNAQGANTEAFF. The CDR3 DNA reads TGTGCCAGCAACGCGCAGGGGGCGAACACTGAAGCTTTCTTT.

This chain connects TRBV12-3 or TRBV12-4 to TRBJ2-3, with D perhaps being TRBD1 or TRBD2 (5 bases each). CDR3 size: 15 residues. Deletions cut 6 bases from V and 2 bases from J, with 15 bases between. In nucleotides, the CDR3 is TGTGCCAGCAGCCGAGGGGAGCGCGACACAGATACGCAGTATTTT. Residues: CASSRGERDTDTQYF.

In its sample, this clonotype was seen many times. This chain uses TRBV5-1 with TRBJ2-1, with a possible D match to TRBD1 (5 bases). Trimming shortened V by 3 bases and J by 6 bases, and 19 bases separated the two germline ends. Germline lookup yields CDR1 SGHRS and CDR2 YFSETQ. The CDR3 spans 16 residues. CDR3 nucleotides: TGCGCCAGCAGCTACGACAGCCCAGTGAGGAGCAATGAGCAGTTCTTC. Translation: CASSYDSPVRSNEQFF.